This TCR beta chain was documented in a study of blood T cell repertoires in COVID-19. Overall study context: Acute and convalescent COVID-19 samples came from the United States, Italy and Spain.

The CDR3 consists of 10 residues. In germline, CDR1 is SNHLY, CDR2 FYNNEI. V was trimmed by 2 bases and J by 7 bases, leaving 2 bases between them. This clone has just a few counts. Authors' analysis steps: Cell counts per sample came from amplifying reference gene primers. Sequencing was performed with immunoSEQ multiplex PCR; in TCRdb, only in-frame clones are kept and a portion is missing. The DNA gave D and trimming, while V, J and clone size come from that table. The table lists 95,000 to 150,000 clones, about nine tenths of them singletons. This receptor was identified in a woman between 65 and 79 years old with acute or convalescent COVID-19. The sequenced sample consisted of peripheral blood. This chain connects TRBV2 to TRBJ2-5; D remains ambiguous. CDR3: CASSELTQYF. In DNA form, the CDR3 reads TGTGCCAGCAGTGAACTGACCCAGTACTTC.